Below, 15 T cell receptor beta chains from the same sample are listed, as sequenced in a study of Ad26.COV2.S vaccination and SARS-CoV-2 variants. Sequenced by immunoSEQ multiplex PCR; TCRdb stores in-frame clones only, minus some. The repertoire holds roughly 330,000 clones, with roughly 90% as singletons. Sample treatment: roughly 20 received Ad26.COV2.S at low or high dose, single or two shots; 5 received placebo; per-sample allocation not given. Material that was analyzed had been drawn on day 63 after the first vaccine or placebo injection. Here the sequenced sample was peripheral blood, taken in a trial of Ad26.COV2.S vaccine versus placebo. The receptors shown here come from a person between 18 and 65 years old who received the Ad26.COV2.S COVID-19 vaccine or a placebo.

This clone occurred once. The chain combines TRBV19 with TRBJ1-5; 8 bases match TRBD1. This CDR3 comprises 15 residues. V dropped 1 base and J dropped 2; count of bases not matched to a gene: 1. Germline assignment: CDR1 LNHDA and CDR2 SQIVND (reference sequence). The CDR3 is CASSIAGQGNQPQHF. The DNA for the CDR3 is TGTGCCAGTAGTATAGCGGGACAGGGCAATCAGCCCCAGCATTTT.

The V gene is TRBV19, the J gene TRBJ1-3; D is possibly TRBD1 (5 bases). The CDR3 contains 15 residues. Germline CDR1 LNHDA, CDR2 SQIVND (reference sequence). Trimming left V 0 bases short and J 4 bases short, with 10 bases between. CDR3 loop: CASSIDRAGGNTIYF. The CDR3 DNA follows: TGTGCCAGTAGTATAGACAGGGCCGGAGGAAACACCATATATTTT.

This sequence joins TRBV19 and TRBJ1-5; no firm D call. There are 12 residues in the CDR3. Per germline, CDR1 LNHDA and CDR2 SQIVND (reference sequence). V was pared by 3 bases and J by 6 bases, with 6 bases between. For the CDR3, the DNA is TGTGCCAGTAGTATGCTAGCTCAGCCCCAGCATTTT. Its translation: CASSMLAQPQHF.

On this clone itself: Different DNA sequences within this sample yield the same CDR3. The genes are TRBV6-2 or TRBV6-3 and TRBJ2-5; a weak D match, TRBD1 (5 bases). The CDR3 covers 14 residues. Trimming removed 3 bases at V and 2 bases at J, with 10 bases between. Germline V gene data show CDR1 as MNHEY and CDR2 as SVGEGT. CDR3 loop: CASSYLSGQETQYF. CDR3 bases: TGTGCCAGCAGTTATCTATCAGGGCAAGAGACCCAGTACTTC.

The rearrangement uses TRBV3-1 (or the pseudogene TRBV3-2) and TRBJ1-1; D gene unclear. The V gene's germline CDR1 is LGHDT and CDR2 YNNKEL (reference sequence). The CDR3 extends over 14 amino acids. Trimming took off 1 base at V and 4 bases at J, with 10 bases between the two ends. The CDR3 sequence is CASSQGLSLTEAFF. The CDR3 DNA follows: TGTGCCAGCAGCCAAGGGTTAAGTCTCACTGAAGCTTTCTTT.

The J gene is TRBJ2-3, the V gene TRBV27, with a possible D match to TRBD2 (6 bases). V lost 7 bases and J lost 2, with 19 bases in between. From germline, CDR1 is MNHEY and CDR2 SMNVEV (reference sequence). The CDR3 contains 16 residues. The CDR3 spells CASTDLTSSDTDTQYF. CDR3 coding DNA: TGTGCCAGCACGGACCTTACTAGCTCAGACACAGATACGCAGTATTTT.

The V call is TRBV30, the J call TRBJ2-1; TRBD2 matches 10 bases. J lost 7 bases, V lost 0 bases, and 6 bases had no gene match. Germline V gene lookup returns CDR1 GTSNPN and CDR2 SVGIG (reference sequence). This CDR3 region has 15 residues. This chain's CDR3 is CAWSVAGGPWNEQFF. CDR3 nucleotides: TGTGCCTGGAGTGTAGCGGGAGGGCCTTGGAATGAGCAGTTCTTC.

V is TRBV7-2 and J is TRBJ1-2; D gene uncertain. CDR1 and CDR2 (germline): SGHTA, FQGNSA. V was clipped by 4 bases and J by 8 bases, with 20 bases between them. The CDR3 is made up of 15 amino acids. CDR3 sequence (DNA): TGTGCCAGCAGCTCCGGCGGACGGAAGGAATACGGCTACACCTTC. Translation: CASSSGGRKEYGYTF. The full variable domain, its missing parts supplied by reference TRBV7-2 and TRBJ1-2, is GAGVSQSPSNKVTEKGKDVELRCDPISGHTALYWYRQSLGQGLEFLIYFQGNSAPDKSGLPSDRFSAERTGGSVSTLTIQRTQQEDSAVYLCASSSGGRKEYGYTFGSGTRLTVV.

The V call is TRBV19, the J call TRBJ2-3; 7 nucleotides agree with TRBD2. Germline CDR1 and CDR2: LNHDA and SQIVND (reference sequence). V lost 0 bases, J lost 6 bases, and 9 bases stayed unmatched. The CDR3 is 16 residues long. As DNA, the CDR3 is TGTGCCAGTAGTATAGATCTCGGACTAGAGGATGATACGCAGTATTTT. Translating gives CASSIDLGLEDDTQYF.

The chain employs TRBV28 and TRBJ1-1; D remains unclear. Germline V gene lookup returns CDR1 MDHEN and CDR2 SYDVKM. The CDR3 totals 11 residues. Deletions cut 5 bases from V and 3 bases from J, with 4 bases between. The CDR3 here is CASSRYTEAFF. The CDR3 DNA reads as TGTGCCAGCAGTAGGTACACTGAAGCTTTCTTT. Complete variable domain (other parts from reference TRBV28 and TRBJ1-1): DVKVTQSSRYLVKRTGEKVFLECVQDMDHENMFWYRQDPGLGLRLIYFSYDVKMKEKGDIPEGYSVSREKKERFSLILESASTNQTSMYLCASSRYTEAFFGQGTRLTVV.

This rearrangement joins TRBV7-2 to TRBJ1-5; D is unclear. The V gene lost 2 bases and the J gene lost 4 bases, with 12 bases spanning the gap. Germline V gives CDR1 SGHTA, CDR2 FQGNSA. The CDR3 consists of 15 residues. The chain's CDR3 is CASSLRNGVNQPQHF. The CDR3 DNA reads TGTGCCAGCAGCTTAAGAAACGGGGTGAATCAGCCCCAGCATTTT.

J is TRBJ1-2 and V is TRBV20-1, with D possibly matching TRBD1 (5 bases). Trimming removed 3 bases at V and 0 bases at J, with 17 bases between. The germline gives CDR1 DFQATT, CDR2 SNEGSKA (reference sequence). There are 16 residues in the CDR3. As DNA, the CDR3 is TGCAGTGCTAGTACTATGGGACTTCCCGCTAACTATGGCTACACCTTC. This codes for CSASTMGLPANYGYTF.

This clone was seen once. The chain has TRBV25-1 and TRBJ2-1; D remains ambiguous. Looked up from germline, CDR1 is MGHDK and CDR2 is SYGVNS. Deletions cut 9 bases from V and 4 bases from J, with 7 bases between. The CDR3 has 11 amino acids. The DNA for the CDR3 is TGTGCCAGTACTTTGTACAATGAGCAGTTCTTC. Translating it yields CASTLYNEQFF.

The rearrangement joins TRBV20-1 to TRBJ1-3; no clear D gene. Trimming took 3 bases from V and 0 from J, leaving 9 bases between them. This CDR3 has 14 residues. Germline V CDR1 and CDR2: DFQATT, SNEGSKA (reference sequence). The CDR3 DNA sequence: TGCAGTGCTAGTTTAGGGTTCTCTGGAAACACCATATATTTT. This sequence encodes CSASLGFSGNTIYF.

The chain combines TRBV9 with TRBJ2-4, with TRBD2 matching 7 bases. This CDR3 is built from 16 residues. The germline gives CDR1 SGDLS, CDR2 YYNGEE. With V trimmed by 0 bases and J by 5 bases, 8 bases remained unmatched. The CDR3 region is CASSVAPGREENIQYF. DNA for the CDR3: TGTGCCAGCAGCGTAGCTCCAGGGAGGGAGGAAAACATTCAGTACTTC.